The 19 T cell receptor beta chains listed next were all sequenced from one sample in a study of cytomegalovirus exposure and HLA in healthy donors. PCR involved 60 Vbeta and 13 Jbeta primers. The assay was immunoSEQ multiplex PCR, and TCRdb's table has in-frame clones only and misses some. The table shows roughly 200,000 clones, with 75% to 90% occurring only once. The sample consisted of PBMCs. These TCRs come from a woman aged 25 to 39 in good health and CMV-seronegative.

V usage is TRBV2 and J usage is TRBJ1-2, with TRBD1 matching 8 bases. The germline gives CDR1 SNHLY, CDR2 FYNNEI. After removal of 7 bases from V and 4 bases from J, the junction contained 8 bases not matched to a gene. This CDR3 region has 14 residues. Here the CDR3 reads CASTPGQAAYGYTF. The CDR3 DNA is TGTGCCAGCACCCCGGGACAGGCCGCCTATGGCTACACCTTC.

The chain employs TRBV23-1 and TRBJ2-7; a possible D gene is TRBD1 (5 bases). TRBV23-1 is noted as an ORF with a role that remains uncertain. This CDR3 has 16 amino acids. Trimming took off 4 bases at V and 3 bases at J, with 19 bases between the two ends. The DNA for the CDR3 is TGCGCCAGCAGTCTATCGACAGTTATAGCTCGCTACGAGCAGTACTTC. It encodes CASSLSTVIARYEQYF.

This clone was recorded at least ten times. This chain uses TRBV5-6 with TRBJ2-7; D is possibly TRBD2 (6 bases). The CDR3 is made up of 13 amino acids. Per the germline V gene, CDR1 is SGHDT and CDR2 is YYEEEE. V was pared by 6 bases and J by 1 base, with 11 bases between. The CDR3 spells CASIRRGSYEQYF. DNA of the CDR3: TGTGCCAGCATCAGGAGGGGATCCTACGAGCAGTACTTC.

The chain is built from TRBV6-1 and TRBJ1-4, with a tentative D call TRBD1 (5 bases). The germline CDR1 and CDR2 sequences are MNHNS and SASEGT. This CDR3 region has 16 residues. Trimming took 4 bases from V and 3 from J, leaving 15 bases between them. The CDR3 DNA is TGTGCCAGCAGTGGGGCAGGGTGGGTTCCTAATGAAAAACTGTTTTTT. Protein: CASSGAGWVPNEKLFF.

The V call is TRBV11-3, the J call TRBJ1-1; the D gene is possibly TRBD1 (5 bases). V lost 5 bases and J 5 bases, leaving 27 bases between the germline ends. This CDR3 is 18 amino acids long. Looked up from germline, CDR1 is SGHNT and CDR2 is YENEEA. The CDR3 loop is CASSNSLGLLPMGTEAFF. The CDR3 bases are TGTGCCAGCAGCAATTCATTGGGGCTCTTACCAATGGGGACTGAAGCTTTCTTT.

The rearrangement links TRBV4-1 to TRBJ2-7; possibly TRBD1 for D (6 bases). This CDR3 comprises 13 residues. Germline CDR1 is MGHRA and CDR2 is YSYEKL. V lost 2 bases and J 3 bases, leaving 8 bases between the germline ends. DNA of the CDR3: TGCGCCAGCAGCCAAACAGGGTTCTACGAGCAGTACTTC. This gives the protein CASSQTGFYEQYF.

The chain couples TRBV14 to TRBJ2-1; 10 bases line up with TRBD1. Germline CDR1 and CDR2: SGHDN and FVKESK. The V gene end was trimmed by 2 bases and the J gene end by 7 bases; junction bases not matched to a gene: 8. This CDR3 region has 16 residues. The CDR3: CASSQPKGGQGNEQFF. The CDR3 DNA reads as TGTGCCAGCAGCCAACCAAAAGGGGGACAGGGGAATGAGCAGTTCTTC.

The V call is TRBV18, the J call TRBJ2-7; 8 positions match TRBD1. V shed 3 bases, J shed 6 bases, and the junction held 16 bases outside the gene matches. The CDR3 spans 17 residues. Germline V gene data show CDR1 as KGHSH and CDR2 as LQKENI. The chain's CDR3 is CASSPWDRKDLLGEQYF. CDR3 coding DNA: TGTGCCAGCTCACCCTGGGACAGGAAAGACCTCCTGGGCGAGCAGTACTTC. The variable domain in full, completed from reference TRBV18 and TRBJ2-7, reads NAGVMQNPRHLVRRRGQEARLRCSPMKGHSHVYWYRQLPEEGLKFMVYLQKENIIDESGMPKERFSAEFPKEGPSILRIQQVVRGDSAAYFCASSPWDRKDLLGEQYFGPGTRLTVT.

This clone is a singleton in its sample. CDR3 sequence: CASSSAYFYEQYF. CDR3 coding DNA: TGTGCCAGCAGTTCCGCCTACTTTTACGAGCAGTACTTC. The genes are TRBV28 and TRBJ2-7; D unresolved. The germline CDR1 and CDR2 sequences are MDHEN and SYDVKM. V was cut by 4 bases and J by 4 bases, with 11 bases left in between. The CDR3 spans 13 residues.

This rearrangement joins TRBV6-1 to TRBJ2-3; 14 bases match TRBD2. This CDR3 region has 16 residues. CDR1 and CDR2 (germline): MNHNS, SASEGT. Trimming at V came to 2 bases and at J to 11 bases, leaving 9 bases not matched to a gene. DNA for the CDR3: TGTGCCAGCAGTGAAAGACTAGCGGGAGGGGGTGGAGTGCAGTATTTT. This codes for CASSERLAGGGGVQYF.

The sample holds one count of this clone. This chain uses TRBV27 with TRBJ2-7; tentatively, D is TRBD1 (5 bases). The ends were cut back, 6 bases at V and 0 bases at J, with 12 bases in the middle. The CDR3 loop spans 14 amino acids. CDR1 and CDR2 (germline): MNHEY, SMNVEV (reference sequence). The CDR3 here is CASRTRVGSYEQYF. The CDR3, as DNA: TGTGCCAGCAGGACCAGGGTAGGCTCCTACGAGCAGTACTTC.

The chain has TRBV5-1 and TRBJ1-2; perhaps TRBD1 as D (6 bases). This CDR3 contains 15 residues. V shed 4 bases and J shed 8 bases, with 21 bases lying between them. CDR1 and CDR2 from the germline V gene are SGHRS and YFSETQ. CDR3 DNA: TGCGCCAGCAGCCCGTTCGGGGGGGCCCTCGGAGGCTACACCTTC. Residues: CASSPFGGALGGYTF.

The V and J genes are TRBV5-6 and TRBJ1-1, with D possibly TRBD1 on 5 matching bases. Germline V CDR1 and CDR2: SGHDT, YYEEEE. This CDR3 is built from 15 residues. The ends were cut back, 0 bases at V and 3 bases at J, with 12 bases in the middle. The chain's CDR3 is CASSLDGGGYTEAFF. The CDR3 bases are TGTGCCAGCAGCTTGGACGGCGGGGGGTACACTGAAGCTTTCTTT.

The DNA for the CDR3 is TGCAGCGTTGCAACGACAGGAGGAGAGACCCAGTACTTC. This translates into CSVATTGGETQYF. The chain couples TRBV29-1 to TRBJ2-5, with a tentative D call TRBD1 (6 bases). The germline V and J ends were trimmed by 4 bases and 4 bases, with 13 bases remaining between them. The CDR3 is 13 residues long. The germline V gene has CDR1 SQVTM and CDR2 ANQGSEA.

V is TRBV28 and J is TRBJ2-5, with D unresolved. With the DNA end fitting TRBJ2-7 better, the J assignment may be wrong. The germline CDR1 and CDR2 sequences are MDHEN and SYDVKM. The CDR3 totals 13 residues. This chain's CDR3 is CASSTSLPYEQYF. DNA for the CDR3: TGTGCCAGCAGCACCTCCCTTCCCTACGAGCAGTACTTC.

The rearrangement joins TRBV5-1 to TRBJ1-1; the D is unclear. V was shortened by 4 bases and J by 4 bases, with 8 bases between the two germline ends. The CDR3 extends over 12 amino acids. The germline gives CDR1 SGHRS, CDR2 YFSETQ. CDR3 in amino acids: CASSPPSTEAFF. The CDR3 nucleotides are TGCGCCAGCAGCCCCCCGAGCACTGAAGCTTTCTTT.

The chain has TRBV10-2 and TRBJ2-7; D is perhaps TRBD1 (5 bases). V lost 10 bases and J 4 bases, leaving 17 bases between the germline ends. The CDR3 runs 13 residues. Looked up from germline, CDR1 is WSHSY and CDR2 is SAAADI. Here the CDR3 DNA reads TGCGCCACCAGGACGGCTTCAGGGTACGAGCAGTACTTC. Its protein is CATRTASGYEQYF.

V gene TRBV7-8 combines with J gene TRBJ2-1; 9 bases are a match to TRBD2. V lost 1 base and J lost 7; bases outside the gene matches: 5. This CDR3 contains 15 residues. Germline assignment: CDR1 SGHVS and CDR2 FQNEAQ. For the CDR3, the DNA is TGTGCCAGCAGCTTAGGGGCGGGGGGGCTAAATGAGCAGTTCTTC. Amino acids: CASSLGAGGLNEQFF.

This chain connects TRBV5-6 to TRBJ2-1; D is perhaps TRBD2 (5 bases). CDR1 is SGHDT, CDR2 YYEEEE, per germline. The V and J ends lost 4 bases and 8 bases respectively, with 13 bases between them. The CDR3 sequence is 13 residues long. Here the CDR3 DNA reads TGTGCCAGCAGCCCTCGGGGTTTGGATGAGCAGTTCTTC. Its translation is CASSPRGLDEQFF.